One TCR beta chain is described in this entry. These data are taken from a study of T cell responses to AZD1222 COVID-19 vaccine. Method: immunoSEQ multiplex PCR; TCRdb's copy keeps in-frame clones and lacks some. Of 100,000 to 150,000 clones listed, about 90% were seen once; the top ten hold about 4%. The CDR3 consists of 13 residues. Trimming shortened V by 0 bases and J by 8 bases, and 9 bases separated the two germline ends. Germline V gene lookup returns CDR1 KGHDR and CDR2 SFDVKD. The chain links TRBV24-1 to TRBJ1-2, with D possibly being TRBD1 (6 bases). Sequenced here: peripheral blood, sampled on day 0 of MenACWY control vaccination. The TCR originated in an adult in good health. The CDR3 region is CATSDLGTRGYTF. The CDR3 DNA follows: TGTGCCACCAGTGATTTGGGGACACGCGGCTACACCTTC.